The rows below give T cell receptor beta chains drawn from one sample of a study of blood T cell repertoires in COVID-19. Produced via immunoSEQ multiplex PCR; TCRdb's table is partial and in-frame only. Here the sample spans just over 70,000 clones, 75% to 85% being singletons. What was sequenced was peripheral blood. The receptors stem from a man aged 70-80 years who had recovered from COVID-19. Each CDR3 is given with its conserved first and last residue.

TRBV4-1	TRBJ2-4	CASSRGSRGTGEAKNIQYF
TRBV27	TRBJ2-7	CASSNMGQWHEQYF
TRBV18	TRBJ1-5	CASSPPGQGGPYSNQPQHF
TRBV7-9	TRBJ2-7	CASTPRRGGKTYEQYF
TRBV19	TRBJ1-5	CASSTPYRVHQPQHF
TRBV6-5	TRBJ2-2	CASSWFQGVAGELFF
TRBV6-5	TRBJ2-5	CASSGGRLETQYF
TRBV7-3	TRBJ2-3	CASSLIPGGPTDTQYF
TRBV5-5	TRBJ2-3	CASSRKFYGDRDTDTQYF
TRBV11-2	TRBJ2-3	CASSTGGFSDTQYF
TRBV3-1/TRBV3-2	TRBJ1-1	CASSQRLGGLHEVKAFF
TRBV2	TRBJ2-2	CASSVEGAPNTGELFF
TRBV2	TRBJ2-3	CASSEYTDTQYF
TRBV18	TRBJ1-1	CASSPPRAGGVTEAFF
TRBV14	TRBJ2-2	CASSLPSGTVTGELFF
TRBV6-5	TRBJ2-3	CASGSGSGSTQYF
TRBV4-1	TRBJ1-4	CASSQVLNEKLFF
TRBV28	TRBJ1-4	CASSSSTATNEKLFF
TRBV19	TRBJ1-5	CASRDGQGRVQPQHF
TRBV6-5	TRBJ1-1	CASSRQGDTEAFF
TRBV7-2	TRBJ1-2	CASSDNSGYTF
TRBV14	TRBJ2-7	CASSQDQGPYEQYF
TRBV12-5	TRBJ2-1	CASGPAGTPYNEQFF
TRBV7-2	TRBJ2-1	CASTTQGPLNEQFF
TRBV2	TRBJ2-1	CASSESGTGYNEQFF
TRBV6-5	TRBJ1-2	CASSYLLDTAYGYTF